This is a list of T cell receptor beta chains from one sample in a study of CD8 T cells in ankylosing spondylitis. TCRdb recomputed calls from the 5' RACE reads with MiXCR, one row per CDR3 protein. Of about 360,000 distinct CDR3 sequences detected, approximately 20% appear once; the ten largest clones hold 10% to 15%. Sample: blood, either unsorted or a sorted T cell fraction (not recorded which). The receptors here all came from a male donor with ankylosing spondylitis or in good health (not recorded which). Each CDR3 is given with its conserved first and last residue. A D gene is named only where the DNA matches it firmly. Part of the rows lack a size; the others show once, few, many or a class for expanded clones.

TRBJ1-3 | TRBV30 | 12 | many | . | CAWKASGNTIYF | TGTGCCTGGAAAGCGAGTGGAAACACCATATATTTT
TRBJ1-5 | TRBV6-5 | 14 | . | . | CASSYSSGAQPQHF | TGTGCCAGCAGTTACTCGAGTGGTGCTCAGCCCCAGCATTTT
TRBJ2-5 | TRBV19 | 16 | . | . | CASASGYGVPQETQYF | TGTGCCAGTGCCTCGGGGTATGGGGTCCCCCAAGAGACCCAGTACTTC
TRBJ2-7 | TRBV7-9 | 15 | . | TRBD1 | CASSVGTGGAFEQYF | TGTGCCAGCAGCGTCGGGACAGGGGGCGCTTTCGAGCAGTACTTC
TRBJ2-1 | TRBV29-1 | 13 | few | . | CSLWGGAWNEQFF | TGCAGTTTGTGGGGGGGCGCGTGGAATGAGCAGTTCTTC
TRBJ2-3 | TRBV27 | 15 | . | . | CASSLSSGVGGTQYF | TGTGCCAGCAGTTTGAGCTCAGGGGTGGGGGGTACGCAGTATTTT
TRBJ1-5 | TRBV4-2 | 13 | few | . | CASSQDGNQPQHF | TGTGCCAGCAGCCAAGATGGTAATCAGCCCCAGCATTTT
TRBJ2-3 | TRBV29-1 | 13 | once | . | CSVAGRDPGTLYF | TGCAGCGTTGCGGGCAGGGATCCTGGTACGCTGTATTTT
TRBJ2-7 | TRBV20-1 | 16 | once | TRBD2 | CSAPPGLAGGGDEQYF | TGCAGTGCTCCCCCGGGACTAGCGGGGGGTGGGGACGAGCAGTACTTC
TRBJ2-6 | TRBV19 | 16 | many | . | CASSRDGGNGANVLTF | TGTGCCAGTAGTAGGGACGGCGGAAATGGGGCCAACGTCCTGACTTTC
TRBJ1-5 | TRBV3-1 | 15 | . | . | CASSRLPGGNQPQHF | TGTGCCAGCAGCCGGCTTCCAGGGGGCAATCAGCCCCAGCATTTT
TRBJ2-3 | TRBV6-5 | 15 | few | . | CASSYSNSFTDTQYF | TGTGCCAGCAGTTACTCGAATTCCTTCACAGATACGCAGTATTTT
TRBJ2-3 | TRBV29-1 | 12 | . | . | CSVVTIADTQYF | TGCAGCGTTGTCACCATTGCAGATACGCAGTATTTT
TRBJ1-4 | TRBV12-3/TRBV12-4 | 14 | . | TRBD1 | CASSVGTGVEKLFF | TGTGCCAGCAGTGTTGGGACAGGGGTTGAAAAACTGTTTTTT
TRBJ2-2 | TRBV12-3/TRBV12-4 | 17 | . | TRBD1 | CASSLEDRGGNTGELFF | TGTGCCAGCAGTCTGGAAGACAGGGGGGGGAACACCGGGGAGCTGTTTTTT
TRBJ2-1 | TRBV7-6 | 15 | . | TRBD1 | CASTLETGDYNEQFF | TGTGCCAGCACCCTAGAGACAGGGGATTACAATGAGCAGTTCTTC
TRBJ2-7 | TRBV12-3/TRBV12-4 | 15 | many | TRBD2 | CASSRTSGGFYEQYF | TGTGCCAGCAGTCGTACTAGCGGGGGGTTCTACGAGCAGTACTTC
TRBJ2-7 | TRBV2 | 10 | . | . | CASSDHEQYF | TGTGCCAGCAGTGACCACGAGCAGTACTTC
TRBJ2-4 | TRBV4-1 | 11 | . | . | CASSRAGQAYF | TGCGCCAGCTCTAGAGCGGGACAGGCATACTTC
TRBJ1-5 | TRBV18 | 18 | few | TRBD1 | CASSPERGLIWGNQPQHF | TGTGCCAGCTCACCGGAAAGGGGGCTCATCTGGGGCAATCAGCCCCAGCATTTT
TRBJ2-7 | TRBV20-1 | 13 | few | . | CSARHTGFYEQYF | TGCAGTGCTAGACACACAGGGTTCTACGAGCAGTACTTC
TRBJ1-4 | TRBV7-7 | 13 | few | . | CASSLTRGEKLFF | TGTGCTAGCAGCCTCACTCGGGGAGAAAAACTGTTTTTT
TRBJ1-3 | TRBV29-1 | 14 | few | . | CSVTAPASGNTIYF | TGCAGCGTGACCGCCCCGGCCTCTGGAAACACCATATATTTT
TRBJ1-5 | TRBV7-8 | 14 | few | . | CASSLVRGNQPQHF | TGTGCCAGCAGCTTAGTCCGGGGCAATCAGCCCCAGCATTTT
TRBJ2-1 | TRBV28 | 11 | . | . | CASSWGYEQFF | TGTGCCAGCAGTTGGGGGTATGAGCAGTTCTTC
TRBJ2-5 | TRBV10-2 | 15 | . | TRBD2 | CASTTSGGVLETQYF | TGCGCCAGCACTACTAGCGGGGGGGTTCTCGAGACCCAGTACTTC
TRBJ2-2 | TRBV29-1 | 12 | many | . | CSVVMHTGELFF | TGCAGCGTTGTCATGCACACCGGGGAGCTGTTTTTT